The rows below give T cell receptor beta chains drawn from one sample of a study of Graves' ophthalmopathy and Graves' hyperthyroidism. MiXCR, run by TCRdb on the multiplex PCR reads, gives a single entry per CDR3 protein. This repertoire shows hundreds of thousands of distinct CDR3 sequences, 20% to 25% found once; its top ten account for more than 5.5%. The sequenced material came from peripheral blood. The receptors here all came from a woman aged 18 to 35 with stable Graves' hyperthyroidism. Some clones in this sample may be carry-over from other donors' samples. CDR3s include the opening cysteine and the closing phenylalanine or tryptophan. Fields, in order: D gene, J gene, V gene, clone size, CDR3 DNA, CDR3 protein. D genes are given only for firm matches. Size is stated for part of the rows, as once, few or many counts, or as a class when the clone is expanded.

D gene: TRBD1; J gene: TRBJ1-1; V gene: TRBV3-1; clone size: few; CDR3 DNA: TGTGCCAGCAGCCAAGACCCCCGGGACAGAGAAGCTTTCTTT; CDR3 protein: CASSQDPRDREAFF
D gene: -; J gene: TRBJ2-2; V gene: TRBV12-3/TRBV12-4; clone size: -; CDR3 DNA: TGTGCTACCGGCGGCGACACCGGGGAGCTGTTTTTT; CDR3 protein: CATGGDTGELFF
D gene: TRBD1; J gene: TRBJ2-7; V gene: TRBV6-5; clone size: many; CDR3 DNA: TGTGCCAGCAGTTCCGAGGGGGCGAACGAGCAGTACTTC; CDR3 protein: CASSSEGANEQYF
D gene: TRBD2; J gene: TRBJ2-2; V gene: TRBV6-1; clone size: -; CDR3 DNA: TGTGCCAGCCAAAGGGGACTAGCGGGGGGCGGAACCGGGGAGCTGTTTTTT; CDR3 protein: CASQRGLAGGGTGELFF
D gene: TRBD1; J gene: TRBJ2-5; V gene: TRBV7-9; clone size: few; CDR3 DNA: TGTGCCAGCAGCTCTAGACAGGGATTGGGAGAGACCCAGTACTTC; CDR3 protein: CASSSRQGLGETQYF
D gene: -; J gene: TRBJ1-5; V gene: TRBV2; clone size: many; CDR3 DNA: TGTGCCAGCAACGGCGTGCGGGTGGGTCAGCCCCAGCATTTT; CDR3 protein: CASNGVRVGQPQHF
D gene: -; J gene: TRBJ2-5; V gene: TRBV3-1; clone size: many; CDR3 DNA: TGTGCCAGCAGCCAAGATGTCGGTCGGACCCAGTACTTC; CDR3 protein: CASSQDVGRTQYF
D gene: TRBD1; J gene: TRBJ2-5; V gene: TRBV29-1; clone size: many; CDR3 DNA: TGCAGCGTAGGGGGACAGGGGCTGGGGGAGACCCAGTACTTC; CDR3 protein: CSVGGQGLGETQYF
D gene: -; J gene: TRBJ2-5; V gene: TRBV24-1; clone size: few; CDR3 DNA: TGTGCCACAAGGGACGTTGGGGAGACCCAGTACTTC; CDR3 protein: CATRDVGETQYF
D gene: TRBD2; J gene: TRBJ2-7; V gene: TRBV25-1; clone size: -; CDR3 DNA: TGTGCCAGCAGTCCCGGGACTAGCGTGGCAACCTACGAGCAGTACTTC; CDR3 protein: CASSPGTSVATYEQYF
D gene: TRBD2; J gene: TRBJ2-5; V gene: TRBV5-1; clone size: -; CDR3 DNA: TGCGCCAGCAGGAGATTAGCGGGGACCGAAGAGACCCAGTACTTC; CDR3 protein: CASRRLAGTEETQYF
D gene: TRBD1; J gene: TRBJ2-5; V gene: TRBV5-1; clone size: many; CDR3 DNA: TGCGCCAGCAGCTATAGGACAGGGGGCGAAGAGACCCAGTACTTC; CDR3 protein: CASSYRTGGEETQYF
D gene: -; J gene: TRBJ1-1; V gene: TRBV19; clone size: -; CDR3 DNA: TGTGCCAGTAGTATTCGGCCTAAGGACACTGAAGCTTTCTTT; CDR3 protein: CASSIRPKDTEAFF
D gene: -; J gene: TRBJ2-7; V gene: TRBV7-2; clone size: -; CDR3 DNA: TGTGCCAGCAGTTTATCGGCCTCCGGGACCCTACTCGAGCAGTACTTC; CDR3 protein: CASSLSASGTLLEQYF
D gene: TRBD1; J gene: TRBJ2-5; V gene: TRBV28; clone size: few; CDR3 DNA: TGTGCCAGCAGTTTAGGGCCACAGGGGTGGGAAGAGACCCAGTACTTC; CDR3 protein: CASSLGPQGWEETQYF
D gene: TRBD1; J gene: TRBJ2-5; V gene: TRBV7-8; clone size: -; CDR3 DNA: TGTGCCAGCAGTTTTCTGGGACAGGGGGAGAAAGAGACCCAGTACTTC; CDR3 protein: CASSFLGQGEKETQYF
D gene: TRBD2; J gene: TRBJ2-7; V gene: TRBV20-1; clone size: many; CDR3 DNA: TGCAGTGCTCCCGGGACTAGCGAGTACGAGCAGTACTTC; CDR3 protein: CSAPGTSEYEQYF
D gene: -; J gene: TRBJ2-5; V gene: TRBV7-7; clone size: many; CDR3 DNA: TGTGCTAGCAGCTTAAGGCCAGGGAAAGAGACCCAGTACTTC; CDR3 protein: CASSLRPGKETQYF
D gene: -; J gene: TRBJ1-5; V gene: TRBV15; clone size: many; CDR3 DNA: TGTGCCACCAGCAGGAGAAACGCGGAGCAGCCCCAGCATTTT; CDR3 protein: CATSRRNAEQPQHF
D gene: -; J gene: TRBJ1-1; V gene: TRBV6-5; clone size: few; CDR3 DNA: TGTGCCAGCAGTTACCACAGGGAAAATGAAGCTTTCTTT; CDR3 protein: CASSYHRENEAFF
D gene: TRBD1; J gene: TRBJ2-7; V gene: TRBV7-2; clone size: many; CDR3 DNA: TGTGCCAGCAGCCCAACGAAGGGGGCCAACTACGAGCAGTACTTC; CDR3 protein: CASSPTKGANYEQYF
D gene: -; J gene: TRBJ1-2; V gene: TRBV12-3/TRBV12-4; clone size: few; CDR3 DNA: TGTGCCAGCAGTTTAGAATACGCACAGATCTCTGGCTACACCTTC; CDR3 protein: CASSLEYAQISGYTF
D gene: TRBD2; J gene: TRBJ2-7; V gene: TRBV6-2/TRBV6-3; clone size: many; CDR3 DNA: TGTGCCAGCAGTCCCCTCTTAGCGGGAGTTTCCTACGAGCAGTACTTC; CDR3 protein: CASSPLLAGVSYEQYF
D gene: -; J gene: TRBJ2-4; V gene: TRBV6-1; clone size: few; CDR3 DNA: TGTGCCAGCAGTGTAGGAGGAGAAAACATTCAGTACTTC; CDR3 protein: CASSVGGENIQYF